This T cell receptor beta chain is drawn from a study of persistence of HIV-infected CD4 T cells. Whole-study findings and limits: Antigen-responding cells were enriched for degenerate expanded CDR3beta sequences.

In regard to this clone: The antigen is not known.

Sequencing used immunoSEQ version 4 in survey mode. Assay used: immunoSEQ multiplex PCR; TCRdb lists only in-frame clones, some missing. The table lists tens of thousands of clones, about 74% of them singletons. An overlapping HIV-1 Gag peptide pool stimulated these cells at 0.95 to 1 ug/peptide/mL. Responding CD4+ T cells were sorted by upregulation of both CD40 ligand and CD69. Donors had CD4+ T cell counts above 400 cells/uL and were CMV-seropositive. This CDR3 comprises 15 residues. V was pared by 4 bases and J by 1 base, with 9 bases between. Germline loops: CDR1 SGHTS, CDR2 YDEGEE. Material: CD4+ T cells sorted from PBMCs after roughly 18-hour stimulation, obtained from a patient who received antiretroviral therapy. The chain uses TRBV5-8 and TRBJ2-6; D is unresolved. The clonotype comes from an adult man with HIV who was CMV-seropositive. The CDR3 DNA is TGTGCCAGCAGCCTTGGGGTGTCTGGGGCCAACGTCCTGACTTTC. Encoded protein: CASSLGVSGANVLTF.